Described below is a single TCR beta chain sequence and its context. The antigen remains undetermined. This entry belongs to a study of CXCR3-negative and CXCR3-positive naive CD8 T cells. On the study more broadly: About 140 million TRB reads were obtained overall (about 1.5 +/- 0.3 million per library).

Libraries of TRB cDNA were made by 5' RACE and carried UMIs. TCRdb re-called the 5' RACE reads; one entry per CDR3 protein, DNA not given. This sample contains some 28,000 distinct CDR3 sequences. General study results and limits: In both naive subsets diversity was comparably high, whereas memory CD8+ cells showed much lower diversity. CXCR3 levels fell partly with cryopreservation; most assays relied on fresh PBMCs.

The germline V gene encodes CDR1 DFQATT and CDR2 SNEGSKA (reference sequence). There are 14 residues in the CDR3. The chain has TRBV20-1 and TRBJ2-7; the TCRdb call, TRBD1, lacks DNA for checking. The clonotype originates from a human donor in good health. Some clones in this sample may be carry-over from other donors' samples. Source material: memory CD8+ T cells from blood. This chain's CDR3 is CSARGTGFSYEQYF.